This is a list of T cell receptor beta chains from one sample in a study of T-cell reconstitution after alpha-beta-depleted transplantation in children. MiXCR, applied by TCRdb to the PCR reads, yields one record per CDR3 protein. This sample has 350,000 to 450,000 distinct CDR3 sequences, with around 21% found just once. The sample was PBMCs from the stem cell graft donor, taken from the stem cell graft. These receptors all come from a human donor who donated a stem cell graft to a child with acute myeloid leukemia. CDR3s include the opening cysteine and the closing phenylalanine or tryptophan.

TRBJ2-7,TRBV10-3,CAIKKGLAGVYEQYF
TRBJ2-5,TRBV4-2,CASSQGAGGPETQYF
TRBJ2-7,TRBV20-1,CSAGGKLVGYEQYF
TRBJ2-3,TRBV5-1,CASSPRASGTDTQYF
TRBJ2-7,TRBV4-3,CASSQDWGRDTYEQYF
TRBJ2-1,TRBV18,CASRQGITYNEQFF
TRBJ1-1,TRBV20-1,CSAEGEMNTEAFF
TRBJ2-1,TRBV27,CASSNRLAGHNEQFF
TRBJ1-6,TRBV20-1,CSARVTGTGGSPLHF
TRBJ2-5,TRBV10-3,CAISEYREETQYF
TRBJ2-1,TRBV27,CASSLSTLGGHYNEQFF
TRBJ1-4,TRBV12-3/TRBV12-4,CASSLGTGEKLFF
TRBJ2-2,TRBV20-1,CSAIGLAGAVGELFF
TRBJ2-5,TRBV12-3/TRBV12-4,CASSLEESQTQYF
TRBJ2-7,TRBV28,CASTVRFAWGQGFDEQYF
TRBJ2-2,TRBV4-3,CASSQVLTSGTTGELFF
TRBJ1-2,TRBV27,CASSLAVGYGYTF
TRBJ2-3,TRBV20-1,CSATLAGADTQYF
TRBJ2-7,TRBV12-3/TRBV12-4,CASSYSGRANEQYF
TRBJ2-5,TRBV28,CASSRHRGVETQYF
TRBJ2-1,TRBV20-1,CSARIWGLARGHNEQFF
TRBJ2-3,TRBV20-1,CSAYPQGYSTDTQYF
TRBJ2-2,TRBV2,CASSGVMNTGELFF
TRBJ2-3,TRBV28,CASSFLGVADTQYF
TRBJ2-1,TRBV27,CASSFPGSSNEQFF
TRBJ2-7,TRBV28,CASRGLRVGYYEQYF
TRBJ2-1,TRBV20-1,CSARAPLYNEQFF
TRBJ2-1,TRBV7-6,CASSLEGGIHNEQFF
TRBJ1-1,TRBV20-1,CSANTDNTEAFF
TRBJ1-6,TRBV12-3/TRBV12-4,CASSLFGAIRGSPLHF
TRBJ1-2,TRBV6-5,CASSYRPANYGYTF
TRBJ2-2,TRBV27,CASSPLPFTSGQNTGELFF
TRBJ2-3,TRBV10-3,CAIGLAGTGGTQYF
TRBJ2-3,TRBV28,CASSWDLSGTDTQYF
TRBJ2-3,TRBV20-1,CSAVLLAGTTDTQYF
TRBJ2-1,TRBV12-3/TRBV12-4,CASSLSSGAYNEQFF
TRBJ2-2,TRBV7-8,CASSTGTSGSYTGELFF
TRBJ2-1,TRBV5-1,CASSLYPGSYNEQFF
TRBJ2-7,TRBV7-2,CASSYPHDTGSYEQYF
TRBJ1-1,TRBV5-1,CASSLGGVRTEAFF
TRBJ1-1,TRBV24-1,CATSDGTGSEAFF
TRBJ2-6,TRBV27,CASSSILRTSGRGGANVLTF
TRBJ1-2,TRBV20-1,CSALVTGNYGYTF
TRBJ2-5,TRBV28,CASRQGRLGETQYF